The 13 T cell receptor beta chains below all came from one sample that was sequenced in a study of blood T cell repertoires in COVID-19. Some clones are missing from TCRdb's copy, which holds only in-frame ones; the method was immunoSEQ multiplex PCR. Among around 82,000 clones, about 93% were seen once, and the ten largest hold 6.9%. Sequenced input: peripheral blood. These receptors all come from a human donor in a cohort sampled during active COVID-19.

In the case of this clone: At one boundary the junction diverges from the germline segment, which might be a read error. The DNA of the CDR3 is TGTGCCAATAGTAGTCCAACGAACACCGGGGAGCTGTTTTTT. Protein sequence: CANSSPTNTGELFF. The chain recombines TRBV19 with TRBJ2-2; no clear D gene. The CDR3 has 14 residues. Germline V CDR1 and CDR2: LNHDA, SQIVND (reference sequence).

The chain links TRBV5-6 to TRBJ1-4, with 10 positions matching TRBD1. This CDR3 spans 16 amino acids. From germline, CDR1 is SGHDT and CDR2 YYEEEE. The J segment lost 7 bases and the V segment lost 1 base, leaving 7 bases of the junction unmatched. CDR3: CASSLIPGQGSEKLFF. Written as DNA, the CDR3 is TGTGCCAGCAGCTTGATCCCGGGACAGGGGTCTGAAAAACTGTTTTTT.

The chain employs TRBV5-1 and TRBJ2-3; the match to TRBD2 covers 10 bases. V shed 4 bases and J 4 bases; nucleotides not matched to a gene: 9. Germline CDR1 and CDR2: SGHRS and YFSETQ. This CDR3 contains 16 residues. CDR3 nucleotide sequence: TGCGCCAGCAGCCCAACAGCGGGGGGGATCGCAGATACGCAGTATTTT. The encoded protein is CASSPTAGGIADTQYF.

V is TRBV5-6 and J is TRBJ2-1; the match to TRBD2 covers 7 bases. The V and J ends lost 0 bases and 7 bases, in that order; junction bases with no gene match: 4. The germline CDR1 and CDR2 sequences are SGHDT and YYEEEE. CDR3 length: 14 residues. This chain's CDR3 is CASSLGEGWNEQFF. CDR3 nucleotides: TGTGCCAGCAGCTTGGGGGAGGGTTGGAATGAGCAGTTCTTC. Variable domain in full (rest from reference TRBV5-6 and TRBJ2-1): DAGVTQSPTHLIKTRGQQVTLRCSPKSGHDTVSWYQQALGQGPQFIFQYYEEEERQRGNFPDRFSGHQFPNYSSELNVNALLLGDSALYLCASSLGEGWNEQFFGPGTRLTVL.

This clone has a single count. The chain links TRBV11-3 to TRBJ2-3, with TRBD2 identical over 9 bases. The CDR3 is made up of 15 amino acids. J lost 4 bases, V lost 5 bases, and 7 bases had no gene match. Germline assignment: CDR1 SGHNT and CDR2 YENEEA. The CDR3, as DNA: TGTGCCAGCAGCCTGCGGGAGGGCCTTTCAGATACGCAGTATTTT. It translates to CASSLREGLSDTQYF.

CDR3 region: CASSIGGKGVEETQYF. The DNA of the CDR3 is TGTGCCAGTAGTATAGGGGGTAAGGGGGTGGAAGAGACCCAGTACTTC. The chain is built from TRBV19 and TRBJ2-5, with D tentatively TRBD1 (6 bases). Germline lookup yields CDR1 LNHDA and CDR2 SQIVND (reference sequence). Deletions cut 1 base from V and 3 bases from J, with 15 bases between. This CDR3 is 16 amino acids long. Combining the CDR3 with reference TRBV19 and TRBJ2-5 gives the whole variable domain DGGITQSPKYLFRKEGQNVTLSCEQNLNHDAMYWYRQDPGQGLRLIYYSQIVNDFQKGDIAEGYSVSREKKESFPLTVTSAQKNPTAFYLCASSIGGKGVEETQYFGPGTRLLVL.

This chain uses TRBV5-1 with TRBJ1-1; possibly TRBD1 for D (6 bases). Trimming took off 5 bases at V and 2 bases at J, with 25 bases between the two ends. This CDR3 has 18 residues. The germline CDR1 and CDR2 sequences are SGHRS and YFSETQ. The CDR3 DNA reads TGCGCCAGCAGACTCCCAAACGTATCCGGACAGCACAACACTGAAGCTTTCTTT. It specifies CASRLPNVSGQHNTEAFF.

The V and J genes are TRBV7-2 and TRBJ2-3; tentatively, D is TRBD2 (5 bases). The CDR3 extends over 18 amino acids. Germline-derived CDR1 and CDR2 are SGHTA and FQGNSA. V was cut by 1 base and J by 0 bases, with 17 bases left in between. As DNA, the CDR3 is TGTGCCAGCAGCTTAGAGGGCGGGTTCAAATTTAGCACAGATACGCAGTATTTT. This encodes CASSLEGGFKFSTDTQYF.

V and J are TRBV19 and TRBJ1-5; TRBD1 might be the D (6 bases). Trimming shortened V by 7 bases and J by 1 base, and 14 bases separated the two germline ends. The CDR3 sequence is 15 residues long. Germline CDR1 LNHDA, CDR2 SQIVND (reference sequence). CDR3 residues: CASTQNTGSNQPQHF. The CDR3 DNA sequence: TGTGCCAGTACCCAGAATACAGGGAGCAATCAGCCCCAGCATTTT.

By proportion, this clone is medium-sized. The gene calls are TRBV13 and TRBJ1-1, with D possibly matching TRBD1 (6 bases). The CDR3 is 16 amino acids. V was cut by 5 bases and J by 6 bases, with 22 bases left in between. Per the germline V gene, CDR1 is PRHDT and CDR2 is FYEKMQ (reference sequence). The CDR3 is CASSHFGETGIAEAFF. In DNA form, the CDR3 reads TGTGCCAGCAGCCACTTTGGGGAGACAGGCATCGCTGAAGCTTTCTTT.

V is TRBV5-1 and J is TRBJ1-5, with D maybe TRBD1 (5 bases). Germline CDR1 is SGHRS and CDR2 is YFSETQ. The CDR3 totals 15 residues. With 2 bases removed from V and 4 bases from J, the gap between germline ends came to 13 bases. The CDR3 protein is CASSLGAGGNQPQHF. Written as DNA, the CDR3 is TGCGCCAGCAGCTTAGGGGCCGGGGGTAATCAGCCCCAGCATTTT. The full variable domain, its missing parts supplied by reference TRBV5-1 and TRBJ1-5, is KAGVTQTPRYLIKTRGQQVTLSCSPISGHRSVSWYQQTPGQGLQFLFEYFSETQRNKGNFPGRFSGRQFSNSRSEMNVSTLELGDSALYLCASSLGAGGNQPQHFGDGTRLSIL.

The rearrangement joins TRBV4-1 to TRBJ2-1; 9 positions agree with TRBD2. J lost 7 bases, V lost 0 bases, and 7 bases had no gene match. The V gene's germline CDR1 is MGHRA and CDR2 YSYEKL. This CDR3 comprises 16 residues. CDR3 nucleotide sequence: TGCGCCAGCAGCCAAGATCTGATAGCGGGGGATAATGAGCAGTTCTTC. Amino acids: CASSQDLIAGDNEQFF.

The chain recombines TRBV3-1 (or the pseudogene TRBV3-2) with TRBJ2-5; 13 bases fit TRBD2. The CDR3 loop spans 16 amino acids. The J segment lost 4 bases and the V segment lost 8 bases, leaving 10 bases of the junction unmatched. The germline V gene encodes CDR1 LGHDT and CDR2 YNNKEL (reference sequence). The DNA for the CDR3 is TGTGCCAGCCCGGGACTAGCGGGGAGAAAGGCAGAGACCCAGTACTTC. The encoded protein is CASPGLAGRKAETQYF.